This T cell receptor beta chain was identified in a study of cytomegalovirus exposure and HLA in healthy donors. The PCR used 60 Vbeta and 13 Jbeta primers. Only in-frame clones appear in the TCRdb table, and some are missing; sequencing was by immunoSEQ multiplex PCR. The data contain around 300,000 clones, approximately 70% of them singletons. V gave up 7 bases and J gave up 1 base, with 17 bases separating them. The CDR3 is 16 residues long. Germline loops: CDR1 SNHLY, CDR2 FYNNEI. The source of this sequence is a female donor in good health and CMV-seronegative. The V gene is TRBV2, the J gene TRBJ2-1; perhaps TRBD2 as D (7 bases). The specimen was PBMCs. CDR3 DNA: TGTGCCAGCACGCACGCCGAGGGGGGGTCCTACAATGAGCAGTTCTTC. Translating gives CASTHAEGGSYNEQFF.